This TCR beta chain was identified in a study of OX40 agonist ivuxolimab in advanced cancers. Study summary: Of the participants, 40% to 50% had some prior anti-PD-1, anti-PD-L1 or anti-CTLA-4 therapy, which was allowed. Three patients, one with hepatocellular carcinoma and two with cutaneous melanoma, achieved partial responses. Study findings and constraints: Both blood CD4+ and CD8+ T cells showed clonal growth by week 6 at 0.1 to 3.0 mg/kg.

This CDR3 has 19 amino acids. Germline V CDR1 and CDR2: MNHEY, SMNVEV (reference sequence). V shed 0 bases, J shed 4 bases, and the junction held 11 bases outside the gene matches. Here immunoSEQ multiplex PCR was the method, and the copy in TCRdb shows in-frame clones only, minus some. The top ten hold around 2.9% of the sample, which has fewer than 45,000 clones, around 81% seen once. In regard to this clone: Its antigen is currently unknown.

This specimen consisted of CD4+ or CD8+ T cells sorted from blood, obtained in a trial of the OX40 agonist ivuxolimab. The source of this sequence is an adult with an advanced solid tumor such as melanoma, head and neck, liver or kidney cancer. The rearrangement links TRBV27 to TRBJ2-3, with 12 nucleotides matching TRBD2. CDR3 residues: CASSLSRLAGGGEADTQYF. The DNA of the CDR3 is TGTGCCAGCAGTTTATCGCGCCTAGCGGGAGGGGGTGAGGCAGATACGCAGTATTTT.